These 13 T cell receptor beta chains share one sample of origin, sequenced in a study of blood T cell repertoires in COVID-19. This table comes from immunoSEQ multiplex PCR, and its TCRdb copy is limited to in-frame clones, with some not included. The repertoire includes about 170,000 clones, about four fifths of them detected once, and about 2.5% sits in the top ten. The sequencing sample was made of peripheral blood. The receptors here all came from a woman of 80 years or more with COVID-19, enrolled during active disease.

The rearrangement joins TRBV7-8 to TRBJ2-7, with TRBD2 matching over 11 bases. The CDR3 is 17 amino acids. V dropped 1 base and J dropped 2; count of bases not matched to a gene: 7. Germline loops: CDR1 SGHVS, CDR2 FQNEAQ. The CDR3 protein is CASSLDLLAGGPYEQYF. In DNA form, the CDR3 reads TGTGCCAGCAGCTTAGACCTCCTAGCGGGAGGACCCTACGAGCAGTACTTC.

CDR3 DNA sequence: TGTGCCAGCAGCTCCCAGGGGAACAGGGATACGGTAAATGAGCAGTTCTTC. Translation: CASSSQGNRDTVNEQFF. This chain connects TRBV21-1 to TRBJ2-1; the tabulated D call, TRBD1, remains unverified against the DNA. TRBV21-1 is labeled a pseudogene. This CDR3 has 17 residues.

This clone was observed a handful of times. This chain links TRBV5-6 with TRBJ1-2, with TRBD1 identical over 7 bases. Germline CDR1 is SGHDT and CDR2 is YYEEEE. V gave up 2 bases and J gave up 3 bases; unmatched junction bases: 1. The CDR3 is made up of 13 amino acids. The CDR3 region has the DNA TGTGCCAGCAGCTTCGGGACAGACTATGGCTACACCTTC. Amino acids: CASSFGTDYGYTF. Complete variable domain (other parts from reference TRBV5-6 and TRBJ1-2): DAGVTQSPTHLIKTRGQQVTLRCSPKSGHDTVSWYQQALGQGPQFIFQYYEEEERQRGNFPDRFSGHQFPNYSSELNVNALLLGDSALYLCASSFGTDYGYTFGSGTRLTVV.

This chain connects TRBV5-1 to TRBJ1-2; D remains ambiguous. Trimming stripped 0 bases from V and 6 bases from J, with 12 bases between. The CDR3 has 14 residues. CDR1 and CDR2 from the germline V gene are SGHRS and YFSETQ. The CDR3 nucleotides read TGCGCCAGCAGCTTGGTGATACAGCAAGATGGCTACACCTTC. It yields the protein CASSLVIQQDGYTF.

The chain employs TRBV18 and TRBJ1-6; D is ambiguous. Per germline, CDR1 KGHSH and CDR2 LQKENI. The CDR3 has 14 amino acids. V lost 2 bases and J 8 bases, leaving 10 bases between the germline ends. The CDR3 region is CASSPLQTHSPLHF. CDR3 DNA: TGTGCCAGCTCACCATTACAGACCCATTCACCCCTCCACTTT.

The gene calls are TRBV5-4 and TRBJ2-7; no definite D call. Looked up from germline, CDR1 is SGHNT and CDR2 is YYREEE (reference sequence). Trimming removed 4 bases from V and 4 bases from J, with 15 bases in between. The CDR3 has 14 amino acids. CDR3: CASSLRDGKYEQYF. CDR3 nucleotides: TGTGCCAGCAGCCTGAGAGATGGTAAATACGAGCAGTACTTC.

This chain joins TRBV2 and TRBJ1-2; 7 nucleotides line up with TRBD1. Germline trimming cut 4 bases from V and 8 bases from J; bases unmatched to any gene: 7. CDR3 length: 13 amino acids. In germline, CDR1 is SNHLY, CDR2 FYNNEI. The CDR3 nucleotides are TGTGCCAGCAGTGTGCAGGGGGGTTGGGGCTACACCTTC. Its translation: CASSVQGGWGYTF.

The rearrangement uses TRBV4-1 and TRBJ1-4; a possible D gene is TRBD1 (5 bases). Germline V gives CDR1 MGHRA, CDR2 YSYEKL. This CDR3 is built from 15 residues. V dropped 5 bases and J dropped 8 bases, with 18 bases sitting between them. Here the CDR3 reads CASSSRDPGREKLFF. The CDR3 DNA is TGCGCCAGCAGCTCACGGGACCCCGGGAGGGAAAAACTGTTTTTT.

The V and J genes are TRBV6-2 or TRBV6-3 and TRBJ1-5; possibly TRBD1 for D (5 bases). The CDR3 runs to 15 residues. The ends were cut back, 6 bases at V and 6 bases at J, with 18 bases in the middle. Germline-derived CDR1 and CDR2 are MNHEY and SVGEGT. The CDR3 nucleotides are TGTGCCAGCAGCCCGCGGGGGATAGATAGTCAGCCCCAGCATTTT. Translating gives CASSPRGIDSQPQHF.

The rearrangement uses TRBV7-2 and TRBJ1-1; possibly TRBD1 for D (5 bases). The CDR3 spans 15 residues. The V end lost 5 bases, the J end lost 7 bases, and 20 bases lay between the germline ends. The V gene's germline CDR1 is SGHTA and CDR2 FQGNSA. In DNA, the CDR3 is TGTGCCAGCAGCAGGTGGGGGGACCCATATAGTGAAGCTTTCTTT. Translation gives CASSRWGDPYSEAFF.

CDR3 nucleotides: TGTGCCAGCAGTCCAATCGACAGCGCCAGGAGCCAAATCTACGAGCAGTACTTC. It specifies CASSPIDSARSQIYEQYF. The rearrangement joins TRBV16 to TRBJ2-7; a possible D gene is TRBD1 (5 bases). The CDR3 is 18 residues long. The ends were cut back, 6 bases at V and 3 bases at J, with 27 bases in the middle. Germline CDR1 KGHSY, CDR2 FQNENV.

The chain is built from TRBV7-9 and TRBJ2-3; D might be TRBD2 (6 bases). Per germline, CDR1 SEHNR and CDR2 FQNEAQ (reference sequence). This CDR3 spans 15 amino acids. V gave up 5 bases and J gave up 2 bases, with 14 bases separating them. CDR3 region: CASSKVTDYTDTQYF. The CDR3, as DNA: TGTGCCAGCAGCAAAGTGACGGACTACACAGATACGCAGTATTTT.

The V gene is TRBV9, the J gene TRBJ2-5; 8 bases line up with TRBD2. Germline V lookup: CDR1 SGDLS, CDR2 YYNGEE. This CDR3 is 17 amino acids long. V lost 3 bases to trimming and J lost 3 bases; unmatched junction nucleotides: 13. The CDR3 here is CASSGWGRSGNEETQYF. The CDR3 DNA reads as TGTGCCAGCAGCGGCTGGGGTCGTAGCGGGAACGAAGAGACCCAGTACTTC.